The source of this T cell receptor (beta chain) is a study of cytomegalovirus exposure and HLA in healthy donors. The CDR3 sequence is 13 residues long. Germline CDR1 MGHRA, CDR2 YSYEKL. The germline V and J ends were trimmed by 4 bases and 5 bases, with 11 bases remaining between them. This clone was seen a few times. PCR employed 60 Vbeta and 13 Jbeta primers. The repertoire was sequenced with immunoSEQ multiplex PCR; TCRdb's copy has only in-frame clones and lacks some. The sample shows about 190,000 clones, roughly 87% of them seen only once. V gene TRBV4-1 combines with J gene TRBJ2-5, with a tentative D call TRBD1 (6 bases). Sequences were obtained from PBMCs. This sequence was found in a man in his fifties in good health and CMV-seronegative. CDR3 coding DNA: TGCGCCAGCAGCCTACAGGGTGGGGAGACCCAGTACTTC. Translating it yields CASSLQGGETQYF.